These 10 T cell receptor beta chains were all obtained from the same sample, sequenced in a study of cytomegalovirus exposure and HLA in healthy donors. Amplification used 60 Vbeta primers and 13 Jbeta primers. Profiling relied on immunoSEQ multiplex PCR, and the TCRdb table lists in-frame clones only, not all of them. The data show some 210,000 clones, about 87% seen once. Sequences were obtained from PBMCs. These TCRs come from a man aged 30-40 years in good health and CMV-seronegative.

The gene calls are TRBV5-1 and TRBJ1-6; 7 positions agree with TRBD1. V trimming: 2 bases; J trimming: 7 bases; junction bases outside the gene matches: 3. Germline lookup yields CDR1 SGHRS and CDR2 YFSETQ. The CDR3 covers 14 residues. The CDR3 reads CASSLGGGNSPLHF. DNA for the CDR3: TGCGCCAGCAGCTTAGGGGGCGGCAATTCACCCCTCCACTTT. Based on the CDR3 plus reference TRBV5-1 and TRBJ1-6, the full variable domain is KAGVTQTPRYLIKTRGQQVTLSCSPISGHRSVSWYQQTPGQGLQFLFEYFSETQRNKGNFPGRFSGRQFSNSRSEMNVSTLELGDSALYLCASSLGGGNSPLHFGNGTRLTVT.

The chain combines TRBV19 with TRBJ2-2; the D gene is possibly TRBD2 (6 bases). V gave up 4 bases and J gave up 7 bases, with 22 bases separating them. Germline CDR1 is LNHDA and CDR2 is SQIVND (reference sequence). CDR3 length equals 17 residues. DNA for the CDR3: TGTGCCAGTAGTACGCGGACTATCGAGTTGAGTGGCGGGGAGCTGTTTTTT. Translated, it gives CASSTRTIELSGGELFF.

The gene calls are TRBV5-1 and TRBJ2-2; TRBD2 matches 10 bases. This CDR3 spans 15 amino acids. V lost 5 bases to trimming and J lost 5 bases; unmatched junction nucleotides: 6. The germline gives CDR1 SGHRS, CDR2 YFSETQ. CDR3 sequence reads: CASRMVAGGTGELFF. The CDR3 region has the DNA TGCGCCAGCAGAATGGTAGCGGGGGGAACCGGGGAGCTGTTTTTT.

This chain links TRBV19 with TRBJ2-1, with D possibly being TRBD1 (6 bases). This CDR3 is 14 amino acids long. V shed 3 bases and J shed 5 bases, with 11 bases lying between them. The V gene's germline CDR1 is LNHDA and CDR2 SQIVND (reference sequence). DNA of the CDR3: TGTGCCAGTAGTATGGCCAGGGGCGACAATGAGCAGTTCTTC. Its translation: CASSMARGDNEQFF.

The chain recombines TRBV5-1 with TRBJ1-4, with D maybe TRBD1 (5 bases). The CDR3 contains 14 residues. V was cut by 0 bases and J by 8 bases, with 11 bases left in between. Germline CDR1 and CDR2: SGHRS and YFSETQ. CDR3 amino acids: CASSLEGVDEKLFF. The CDR3 bases are TGCGCCAGCAGCTTGGAAGGGGTGGACGAAAAACTGTTTTTT.

The chain is built from TRBV7-9 and TRBJ2-7; 9 bases are shared with TRBD2. CDR1 is SEHNR and CDR2 is FQNEAQ in the germline V gene (reference sequence). The CDR3 sequence is 18 residues long. J gave up 2 bases and V 2 bases, and 13 bases lay outside the gene matches. The CDR3 DNA reads TGTGCCAGCAGCTTAACTTCCCTGAGGCGGGAGGGGGCCTACGAGCAGTACTTC. It translates to CASSLTSLRREGAYEQYF. Variable domain in full (rest from reference TRBV7-9 and TRBJ2-7): DTGVSQNPRHKITKRGQNVTFRCDPISEHNRLYWYRQTLGQGPEFLTYFQNEAQLEKSRLLSDRFSAERPKGSFSTLEIQRTEQGDSAMYLCASSLTSLRREGAYEQYFGPGTRLTVT.

Here the CDR3 DNA reads TGTGCCAGCAGAAAACCGGACACCTCGAACACCGGGGAGCTGTTTTTT. Encoded protein: CASRKPDTSNTGELFF. The chain links TRBV28 to TRBJ2-2, with D possibly being TRBD1 (5 bases). This CDR3 spans 16 amino acids. Germline loops: CDR1 MDHEN, CDR2 SYDVKM. The V and J ends lost 6 bases and 0 bases respectively, with 14 bases between them.

The rearrangement joins TRBV6-6 to TRBJ1-1; weak D call: TRBD1 (6 bases). The CDR3 covers 15 residues. Germline V gene sequence: CDR1 MNHNY, CDR2 SVGAGI (reference sequence). Trimming left V 2 bases short and J 5 bases short, with 15 bases between. The CDR3 loop reads CASSYLTGGGTEAFF. The CDR3 DNA reads as TGTGCCAGCAGTTACCTTACGGGAGGGGGTACTGAAGCTTTCTTT.

The chain uses TRBV5-1 and TRBJ2-2; 9 bases match TRBD2. CDR3 length: 17 amino acids. V dropped 4 bases and J dropped 5; count of bases not matched to a gene: 12. Germline V gene lookup returns CDR1 SGHRS and CDR2 YFSETQ. CDR3 amino acids: CASSGRSSGSGTGELFF. DNA for the CDR3: TGCGCCAGCAGCGGGAGGAGTAGCGGGAGTGGAACCGGGGAGCTGTTTTTT. The variable domain in full, completed from reference TRBV5-1 and TRBJ2-2, reads KAGVTQTPRYLIKTRGQQVTLSCSPISGHRSVSWYQQTPGQGLQFLFEYFSETQRNKGNFPGRFSGRQFSNSRSEMNVSTLELGDSALYLCASSGRSSGSGTGELFFGEGSRLTVL.

The chain is built from TRBV7-6 and TRBJ2-1; 10 nucleotides match TRBD2. Losses at the gene ends were 2 bases for V and 5 bases for J; bases not matched to a gene: 6. The CDR3 sequence is 16 residues long. In germline, CDR1 is SGHVS, CDR2 FNYEAQ. This CDR3 is CASSLPAGGYNNEQFF. The CDR3 coding sequence is TGTGCCAGCAGCTTACCAGCGGGAGGGTACAACAATGAGCAGTTCTTC.